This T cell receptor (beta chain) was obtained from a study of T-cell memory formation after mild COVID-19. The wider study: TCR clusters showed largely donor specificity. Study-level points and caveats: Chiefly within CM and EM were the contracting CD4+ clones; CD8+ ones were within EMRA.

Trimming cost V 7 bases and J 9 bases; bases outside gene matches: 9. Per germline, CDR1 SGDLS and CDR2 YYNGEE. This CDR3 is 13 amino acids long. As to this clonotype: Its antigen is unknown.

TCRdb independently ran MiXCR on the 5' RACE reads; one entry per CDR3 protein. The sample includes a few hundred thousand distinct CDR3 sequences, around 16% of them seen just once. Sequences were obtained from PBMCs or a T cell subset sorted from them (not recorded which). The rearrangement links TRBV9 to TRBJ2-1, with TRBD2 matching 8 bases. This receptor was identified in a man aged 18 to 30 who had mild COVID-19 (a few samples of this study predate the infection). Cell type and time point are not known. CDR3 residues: CASGTRVGSEQFF. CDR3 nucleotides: TGTGCCAGCGGGACTAGGGTGGGTAGTGAGCAGTTCTTC.